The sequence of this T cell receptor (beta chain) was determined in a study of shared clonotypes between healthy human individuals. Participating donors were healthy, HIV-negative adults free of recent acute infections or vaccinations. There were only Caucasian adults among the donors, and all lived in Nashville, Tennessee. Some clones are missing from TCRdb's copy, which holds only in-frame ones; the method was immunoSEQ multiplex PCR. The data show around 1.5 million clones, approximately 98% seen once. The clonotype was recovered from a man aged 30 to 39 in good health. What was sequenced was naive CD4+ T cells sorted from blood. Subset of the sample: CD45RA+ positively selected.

CDR3 DNA sequence: TGTGCTAGTGGCCCGGGCGGTCAGCCCCAGCATTTT. It is translated as CASGPGGQPQHF. The chain joins TRBV12-5 to TRBJ1-5; D is unresolved. The CDR3 contains 12 residues. V lost 6 bases and J lost 6, with 9 bases in between. CDR1 LGHNT and CDR2 FRNRAP come from the germline V gene.